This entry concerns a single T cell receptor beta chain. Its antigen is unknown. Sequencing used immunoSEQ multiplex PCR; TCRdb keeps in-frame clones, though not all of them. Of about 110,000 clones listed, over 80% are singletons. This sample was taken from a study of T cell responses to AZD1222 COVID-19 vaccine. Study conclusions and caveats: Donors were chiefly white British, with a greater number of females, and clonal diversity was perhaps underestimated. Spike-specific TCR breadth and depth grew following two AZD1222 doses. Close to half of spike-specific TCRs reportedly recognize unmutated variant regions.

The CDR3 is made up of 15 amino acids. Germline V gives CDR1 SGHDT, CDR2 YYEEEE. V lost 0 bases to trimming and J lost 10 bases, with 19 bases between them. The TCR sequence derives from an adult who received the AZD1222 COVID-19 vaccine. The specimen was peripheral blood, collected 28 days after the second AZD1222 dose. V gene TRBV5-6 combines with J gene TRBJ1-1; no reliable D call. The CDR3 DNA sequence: TGTGCCAGCAGCTTGGCCGACATGACTCTCGCGGGAGCTTTCTTT. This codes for CASSLADMTLAGAFF.